The T cell receptor (beta chain) under discussion was sequenced for a study of shared clonotypes between healthy human individuals. Naive CD8 cells lacked CD45RO, underwent positive selection for CCR7 and left out terminally differentiated effector memory CD45RA+ cells. CDR3 size: 18 residues. Looked up from germline, CDR1 is MNHEY and CDR2 is SMNVEV (reference sequence). The J segment lost 2 bases and the V segment lost 0 bases, leaving 9 bases of the junction unmatched. The data were produced by immunoSEQ multiplex PCR, yet TCRdb's version contains in-frame clones alone and is incomplete. This sample has roughly 1,800,000 clones, with roughly 95% found just once.

The sequence derives from a man between 18 and 35 years old in good health. The sample consisted of naive CD8+ T cells sorted from blood. The chain is built from TRBV27 and TRBJ2-7; TRBD1 matches at 11 bases. For the CDR3, the DNA is TGTGCCAGCAGTTTATCCTGGACAGGGGGCAGGGTCACCTACGAGCAGTACTTC. This codes for CASSLSWTGGRVTYEQYF.